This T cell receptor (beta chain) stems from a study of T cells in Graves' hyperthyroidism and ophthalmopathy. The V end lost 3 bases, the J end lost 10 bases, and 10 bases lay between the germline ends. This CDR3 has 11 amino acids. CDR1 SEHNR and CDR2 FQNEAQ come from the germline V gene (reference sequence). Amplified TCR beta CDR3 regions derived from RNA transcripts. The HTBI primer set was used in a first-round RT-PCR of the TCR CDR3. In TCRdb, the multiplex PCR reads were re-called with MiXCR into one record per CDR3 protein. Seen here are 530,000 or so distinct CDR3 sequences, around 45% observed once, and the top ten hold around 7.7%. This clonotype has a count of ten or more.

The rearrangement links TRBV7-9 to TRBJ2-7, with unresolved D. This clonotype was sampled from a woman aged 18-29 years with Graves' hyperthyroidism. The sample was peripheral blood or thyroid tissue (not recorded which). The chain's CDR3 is CASSFGQGQYF. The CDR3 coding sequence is TGTGCCAGCAGCTTCGGTCAAGGACAGTACTTC.